This T cell receptor beta chain was documented in a study of cytomegalovirus exposure and HLA in healthy donors. V was pared by 2 bases and J by 2 bases, with 5 bases of the junction left unmatched. Germline CDR1 reads KGHSH; CDR2 reads LQKENI. The CDR3 has 17 residues. PCR involved 60 Vbeta and 13 Jbeta primers. Per the study methods: The count from a later analysis was some 76 million unique TCR beta chains, around 11 million of them shared. TCRdb's copy holds only in-frame clones and misses some; the assay was immunoSEQ multiplex PCR. That table is the source of V, J and clone size, and D and trimming were worked out from the DNA. The table shows roughly 200,000 clones, with around 80% occurring only once.

Sequencing was carried out using PBMCs. The TCR sequence derives from a woman aged 60-75 years in good health and CMV-seropositive. This chain joins TRBV18 and TRBJ2-7; 14 nucleotides align to TRBD2. CDR3: CASSPGTSGRGPYEQYF. In nucleotides, the CDR3 is TGTGCCAGCTCACCAGGGACTAGCGGGAGAGGCCCCTACGAGCAGTACTTC.